This T cell receptor (beta chain) derives from a study of immune heterogeneity within non-small cell lung tumors (dated by TCRdb to the late 2010s). With respect to the entire study: By histology, the tumors included 10 non-squamous carcinomas, a few squamous cell carcinomas and 1 tumor not otherwise specified. To examine intratumoral immune heterogeneity, the study used whole-exome sequencing, RNA-seq and TCR beta repertoire sequencing on multiple spatially distinct regions of each NSCLC tumor. Transcriptome data were available for just 35 to 50 loci from about a dozen patients, whereas TCR repertoire analysis spanned 55 to 65 tumor loci from roughly 14 patients. Neoantigen binding to each patient's HLA alleles was predicted with netMHCpan-3.0 for mutant peptides of 8 to 11 amino acids. The research as a whole found: Identical dominant CDR3B clonotypes recurred across loci within a patient, yet different tumor locations also harbored unique high-frequency clones. High-frequency TCR beta clonotypes were found to be largely distinct between individual patients. Local tumor mutational burden and local T-cell repertoire clonality had a statistically significant but moderate positive correlation (R about 0.3).

Genomic DNA was extracted from bulk tumor tissue and used as the TCR template, and approximately 600 ng gDNA was amplified per sample. Multiple biopsies per primary tumor were taken during surgery, spaced as far apart as possible within the tumor mass. The study cohort was described as untreated, and patients were newly diagnosed NSCLC cases undergoing curative surgery. The samples came from about 16 patients with newly diagnosed non-small cell lung cancer who were having surgery intended to be curative. The resected tumor masses were reviewed by two independent pathologists. Only high-quality DNA and RNA samples were carried forward to sequencing. The germline V gene provides CDR1 MNHEY and CDR2 SVGEGT. Spanning cysteine to phenylalanine, the CDR3 consists of 18 amino acids. Only CDR3 DNA remains: 54 bases, in frame from the first base. V is trimmed back by 5 bases and J by 4 bases, and the junction contains 15 bases that no gene match accounts for.

As regards this clonotype: Its antigen is unknown. A much more abundant neighbour one base away suggests this may be a read error.

A multiplex PCR system amplified the TCR beta CDR3 region, with a first 10-cycle round using 32 V-gene forward and 13 J-gene reverse primers. The first PCR round used a QIAGEN Multiplex PCR Kit, and the primer sequences were filed in Chinese patent CN105087789A. Illumina universal primers were added in a second PCR round performed with the Phusion High-Fidelity PCR Kit. Paired-end sequencing of TCR libraries was carried out on the Illumina HiSeq X Ten platform at a read length of 151 bp. The original pipeline was this. Cutadapt was used to discard reads without multiplex PCR primers, PEAR merged the read pairs, and MiXCR with default settings called the CDR3 regions. Repertoire diversity was assessed by Shannon entropy, and clonality was calculated as one minus the Shannon entropy divided by the ln of the count of productive unique sequences. Clonotypes at a frequency of at least 0.5% were defined as dominant or high-frequency T-cell clones. In TCRdb, the public reads were trimmed at Q25 with fastp and aligned with MiXCR, with productive beta chains retained. Records with the same CDR3 protein are collapsed into one entry carrying the most frequent genes and DNA. It is TCRdb's table, rather than the study itself, that gives the V and J calls and clone size. This sample has 5,500 to 6,000 distinct CDR3 sequences in its table, and 18% of those were observed once. Together, the top ten hold around 3.7% of the sample.

The V gene is TRBV6-2 or TRBV6-3 and the J gene is TRBJ2-1, with TRBD2 identical over 9 junction bases. Material for sequencing was lung tumor tissue. The receptor comes from a man aged 40-50 years with non-small cell lung cancer. The sequenced DNA is TGTGCCAGCAGTGGGGGGGGCGGGGCGGGGGGGATATACAATGAGCAGTTCTTC. This is translated as CASSGGGGAGGIYNEQFF.